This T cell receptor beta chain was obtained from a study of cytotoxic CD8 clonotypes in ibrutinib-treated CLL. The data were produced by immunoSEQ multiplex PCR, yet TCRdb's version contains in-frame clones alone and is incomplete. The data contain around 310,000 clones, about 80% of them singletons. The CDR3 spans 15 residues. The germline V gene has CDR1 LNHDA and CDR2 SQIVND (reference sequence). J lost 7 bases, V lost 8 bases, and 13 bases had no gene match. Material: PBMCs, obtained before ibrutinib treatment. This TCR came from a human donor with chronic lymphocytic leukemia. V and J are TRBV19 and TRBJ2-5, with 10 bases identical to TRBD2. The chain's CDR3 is CASSSGRALERTQYF. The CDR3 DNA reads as TGTGCCAGTTCCAGCGGGAGGGCACTCGAAAGGACCCAGTACTTC.